Listed below are T cell receptor beta chains from one sample, sequenced in a study of T cells after yellow fever vaccination. TCRdb recomputed calls from the 5' RACE reads with MiXCR, one row per CDR3 protein. The sample has around 200,000 distinct CDR3 sequences; 9.5% to 12% are singletons. Material: CD8+ T cells sorted from PBMCs, obtained 15 days after the yellow fever booster vaccination. The receptors were sampled from a man aged 18 to 35 who received the YFV17D yellow fever vaccine. The CDR3 runs from the conserved cysteine through the conserved F or W. The order of the fields is J gene, V gene, D gene, clone size, CDR3 protein, CDR3 DNA. A D gene is named only where the DNA matches it firmly. Size is omitted from some rows. Given values are once, few, many or a class for expanded clones.

J: TRBJ2-4
V: TRBV15
D: -
size: -
CDR3: CATSRRGEAKNIQYF
DNA: TGTGCCACCAGCAGAAGAGGGGAGGCCAAAAACATTCAGTACTTC

J: TRBJ1-2
V: TRBV7-3
D: -
size: few
CDR3: CASSLTFTGPLPDYGYTF
DNA: TGTGCCAGCAGCTTAACCTTCACGGGCCCGCTGCCCGACTATGGCTACACCTTC

J: TRBJ2-1
V: TRBV7-9
D: -
size: few
CDR3: CASSPEPGVEQFF
DNA: TGTGCCAGCAGCCCAGAGCCCGGGGTTGAGCAGTTCTTC

J: TRBJ2-1
V: TRBV9
D: TRBD1
size: -
CDR3: CASSADRGFYEQFF
DNA: TGTGCCAGCAGCGCGGACAGGGGGTTCTATGAGCAGTTCTTC

J: TRBJ2-7
V: TRBV5-1
D: -
size: -
CDR3: CASSPGATAYEQYF
DNA: TGCGCCAGCAGCCCAGGGGCCACAGCCTACGAGCAGTACTTC

J: TRBJ2-5
V: TRBV7-6
D: TRBD1
size: many
CDR3: CASSFGGGQGETQYF
DNA: TGTGCCAGCAGCTTCGGAGGTGGACAGGGGGAGACCCAGTACTTC

J: TRBJ1-1
V: TRBV5-1
D: -
size: few
CDR3: CASSLDRMNTEAFF
DNA: TGCGCCAGCAGCTTGGACAGAATGAACACTGAAGCTTTCTTT

J: TRBJ1-1
V: TRBV5-1
D: TRBD1
size: few
CDR3: CASSGGDRGSEAFF
DNA: TGCGCCAGCAGCGGGGGGGACAGGGGCTCTGAAGCTTTCTTT

J: TRBJ2-7
V: TRBV27
D: -
size: -
CDR3: CASSLSIDYEQYF
DNA: TGTGCCAGCAGTTTATCGATCGATTACGAGCAGTACTTC

J: TRBJ2-4
V: TRBV9
D: -
size: few
CDR3: CASSGGGLAKNIQYF
DNA: TGTGCCAGCAGCGGGGGGGGCCTAGCCAAAAACATTCAGTACTTC

J: TRBJ1-1
V: TRBV7-9
D: -
size: -
CDR3: CASSYQGGRDTEAFF
DNA: TGTGCCAGCAGTTACCAAGGGGGGCGGGACACTGAAGCTTTCTTT

J: TRBJ1-1
V: TRBV10-3
D: TRBD1
size: -
CDR3: CAISNLTGGFTEAFF
DNA: TGTGCCATCAGCAACCTGACAGGGGGCTTCACTGAAGCTTTCTTT

J: TRBJ2-7
V: TRBV9
D: -
size: -
CDR3: CASSAGDISYEQYF
DNA: TGTGCCAGCAGCGCCGGGGACATTTCCTACGAGCAGTACTTC

J: TRBJ2-2
V: TRBV12-3/TRBV12-4
D: -
size: few
CDR3: CASSLNPSTGELFF
DNA: TGTGCCAGCAGTTTAAATCCCTCCACCGGGGAGCTGTTTTTT

J: TRBJ2-5
V: TRBV27
D: TRBD2
size: -
CDR3: CASSLGFGLAGGNPQETQYF
DNA: TGTGCCAGCAGTTTAGGTTTCGGGTTAGCGGGGGGCAACCCTCAAGAGACCCAGTACTTC

J: TRBJ2-2
V: TRBV11-2
D: -
size: many
CDR3: CASSLVGRRTGELFF
DNA: TGTGCCAGCAGCTTAGTAGGGAGACGCACCGGGGAGCTGTTTTTT

J: TRBJ1-2
V: TRBV21-1
D: -
size: many
CDR3: CASPRSPGAAYGYTF
DNA: TGTGCCAGCCCGCGCTCGCCAGGGGCCGCCTATGGCTACACCTTC

J: TRBJ2-7
V: TRBV3-1
D: TRBD1
size: few
CDR3: CASSQGNRGSEQYF
DNA: TGTGCCAGCAGCCAAGGAAACAGGGGGAGCGAGCAGTACTTC

J: TRBJ2-5
V: TRBV4-2
D: -
size: few
CDR3: CASAPPGRGETQYF
DNA: TGTGCCAGCGCCCCCCCCGGACGAGGAGAGACCCAGTACTTC

J: TRBJ2-3
V: TRBV10-2
D: -
size: -
CDR3: CASSKLPTDTQYF
DNA: TGCGCCAGCAGTAAATTACCCACAGATACGCAGTATTTT

J: TRBJ1-1
V: TRBV3-1
D: -
size: -
CDR3: CASSQALGLGTEAFF
DNA: TGTGCCAGCAGCCAAGCGTTGGGGTTGGGCACTGAAGCTTTCTTT

J: TRBJ2-1
V: TRBV12-3/TRBV12-4
D: -
size: few
CDR3: CASSSSLAGAEDEQFF
DNA: TGTGCCAGCAGTTCCTCTCTTGCGGGGGCAGAGGATGAGCAGTTCTTC

J: TRBJ2-5
V: TRBV4-1
D: -
size: many
CDR3: CASSQDFGRAQETQYF
DNA: TGCGCCAGCAGCCAAGATTTCGGCAGGGCTCAAGAGACCCAGTACTTC

J: TRBJ1-1
V: TRBV29-1
D: -
size: few
CDR3: CSERVGGTEAFF
DNA: TGCAGCGAAAGGGTCGGTGGCACTGAAGCTTTCTTT

J: TRBJ2-7
V: TRBV4-3
D: -
size: -
CDR3: CASSQDPIGWTYEQYF
DNA: TGCGCCAGCAGCCAAGATCCCATCGGGTGGACCTACGAGCAGTACTTC

J: TRBJ2-1
V: TRBV5-1
D: TRBD2
size: many
CDR3: CASKRPGLAGAEQFF
DNA: TGCGCCAGCAAAAGGCCGGGACTAGCGGGGGCCGAGCAGTTCTTC

J: TRBJ2-1
V: TRBV4-3
D: -
size: few
CDR3: CASSQGDLLVTEQFF
DNA: TGCGCCAGCAGCCAAGGGGATCTCCTCGTAACTGAGCAGTTCTTC

J: TRBJ2-2
V: TRBV5-5
D: -
size: few
CDR3: CASSRRDTSNTGELFF
DNA: TGTGCCAGCAGCCGCCGGGACACCTCGAACACCGGGGAGCTGTTTTTT

J: TRBJ1-2
V: TRBV7-9
D: -
size: -
CDR3: CASSLRDGDPYGYTF
DNA: TGTGCCAGCAGCCTTCGAGACGGGGACCCCTATGGCTACACCTTC

J: TRBJ2-3
V: TRBV5-8
D: -
size: few
CDR3: CASSLRWGADTDTQYF
DNA: TGTGCCAGCAGCTTGAGGTGGGGCGCAGACACAGATACGCAGTATTTT

J: TRBJ1-1
V: TRBV19
D: -
size: -
CDR3: CASRAGRRTEAFF
DNA: TGTGCCAGTAGGGCAGGGAGGCGGACTGAAGCTTTCTTT

J: TRBJ2-1
V: TRBV4-2
D: TRBD2
size: few
CDR3: CASSQGVGTSRFYEQFF
DNA: TGTGCCAGCAGCCAAGGCGTAGGGACTAGTAGGTTTTATGAGCAGTTCTTC

J: TRBJ1-4
V: TRBV12-3/TRBV12-4
D: -
size: -
CDR3: CASSLRAGEKLFF
DNA: TGTGCCAGCAGTTTGCGGGCAGGCGAAAAACTGTTTTTT

J: TRBJ2-2
V: TRBV7-9
D: TRBD1
size: -
CDR3: CASPTRQGRKPGELFF
DNA: TGTGCCAGCCCGACCCGACAGGGTAGGAAACCCGGGGAGCTGTTTTTT

J: TRBJ2-1
V: TRBV6-5
D: -
size: many
CDR3: CASSHPIDGGGEQFF
DNA: TGTGCCAGCAGCCACCCAATAGACGGAGGGGGTGAGCAGTTCTTC

J: TRBJ2-1
V: TRBV4-1
D: -
size: -
CDR3: CASSLSGNNEQFF
DNA: TGCGCCAGCAGCCTTAGCGGAAACAATGAGCAGTTCTTC

J: TRBJ1-2
V: TRBV20-1
D: -
size: few
CDR3: CSARVEGRSGYTF
DNA: TGCAGTGCTAGAGTAGAAGGGAGGAGTGGCTACACCTTC

J: TRBJ2-7
V: TRBV14
D: -
size: -
CDR3: CASSHTGWEYF
DNA: TGTGCCAGCAGCCATACAGGTTGGGAGTACTTC

J: TRBJ1-4
V: TRBV7-2
D: -
size: -
CDR3: CASSLEVLGGTNEKLFF
DNA: TGTGCCAGCAGCTTAGAAGTCTTAGGAGGAACTAATGAAAAACTGTTTTTT

J: TRBJ1-1
V: TRBV20-1
D: -
size: many
CDR3: CSAYGLNTEAFF
DNA: TGCAGTGCTTACGGCCTGAACACTGAAGCTTTCTTT

J: TRBJ1-1
V: TRBV20-1
D: -
size: many
CDR3: CSAWGEQGNTEAFF
DNA: TGCAGTGCTTGGGGAGAACAGGGAAACACTGAAGCTTTCTTT

J: TRBJ2-1
V: TRBV4-3
D: -
size: -
CDR3: CASSRLGLYNEQFF
DNA: TGCGCCAGCAGCCGCTTGGGACTTTACAATGAGCAGTTCTTC

J: TRBJ1-3
V: TRBV12-5
D: -
size: -
CDR3: CASGLSQSGNTIYF
DNA: TGTGCTAGTGGTTTGAGCCAGTCGGGAAACACCATATATTTT

J: TRBJ2-7
V: TRBV27
D: -
size: few
CDR3: CASSLGGLGEQYF
DNA: TGTGCCAGCAGTTTAGGGGGACTCGGGGAGCAGTACTTC

J: TRBJ1-4
V: TRBV6-2/TRBV6-3
D: -
size: -
CDR3: CASSYEASLDEKLFF
DNA: TGTGCCAGCAGTTACGAGGCTTCTCTGGATGAAAAACTGTTTTTT

J: TRBJ1-5
V: TRBV19
D: TRBD1
size: -
CDR3: CASRPRTGNNQPQHF
DNA: TGTGCCAGTAGGCCCAGGACAGGGAACAATCAGCCCCAGCATTTT

J: TRBJ2-1
V: TRBV4-3
D: -
size: -
CDR3: CASSRRLASYNEQFF
DNA: TGCGCCAGCAGCCGGAGGTTGGCATCCTACAATGAGCAGTTCTTC

J: TRBJ1-2
V: TRBV28
D: -
size: few
CDR3: CASDGDGGYTF
DNA: TGTGCCAGCGATGGAGATGGTGGCTACACCTTC

J: TRBJ2-3
V: TRBV4-1
D: -
size: few
CDR3: CASSQEERLGKYTQYF
DNA: TGCGCCAGCAGCCAAGAAGAGAGATTAGGAAAATATACGCAGTATTTT

J: TRBJ1-1
V: TRBV6-5
D: -
size: few
CDR3: CASSYGVGTEAFF
DNA: TGTGCCAGCAGTTACGGTGTGGGCACTGAAGCTTTCTTT

J: TRBJ2-5
V: TRBV7-8
D: -
size: few
CDR3: CASSPRGESETQYF
DNA: TGTGCCAGCAGCCCACGAGGGGAGTCGGAGACCCAGTACTTC

J: TRBJ2-7
V: TRBV4-1
D: -
size: -
CDR3: CASSQFGGTYEQYF
DNA: TGCGCCAGCAGCCAATTCGGCGGTACCTACGAGCAGTACTTC

J: TRBJ1-1
V: TRBV4-1
D: -
size: many
CDR3: CASSPQAYGGHTEAFF
DNA: TGCGCCAGCAGCCCCCAGGCTTACGGGGGGCACACTGAAGCTTTCTTT

J: TRBJ1-4
V: TRBV7-9
D: TRBD1
size: many
CDR3: CASSDTGESNEKLFF
DNA: TGTGCCAGCAGCGATACAGGGGAATCTAATGAAAAACTGTTTTTT

J: TRBJ2-5
V: TRBV15
D: -
size: -
CDR3: CATSRGLSLETQYF
DNA: TGTGCCACCAGCAGAGGACTATCATTGGAGACCCAGTACTTC

J: TRBJ1-2
V: TRBV6-5
D: TRBD1
size: few
CDR3: CASSYRGQGASGYTF
DNA: TGTGCCAGCAGTTACCGGGGACAGGGGGCTTCTGGCTACACCTTC

J: TRBJ2-2
V: TRBV30
D: -
size: few
CDR3: CAASLGNTGELFF
DNA: TGTGCCGCGAGCCTGGGTAACACCGGGGAGCTGTTTTTT

J: TRBJ2-1
V: TRBV4-1
D: -
size: few
CDR3: CASSPEGYNEQFF
DNA: TGCGCCAGCAGCCCAGAAGGGTACAATGAGCAGTTCTTC

J: TRBJ2-3
V: TRBV10-3
D: -
size: few
CDR3: CAISDSGITDTQYF
DNA: TGTGCCATCAGTGATAGTGGAATCACAGATACGCAGTATTTT

J: TRBJ2-3
V: TRBV4-3
D: TRBD2
size: few
CDR3: CASSQDTAGVNTQYF
DNA: TGCGCCAGCAGCCAAGATACGGCGGGGGTAAATACGCAGTATTTT